This section outlines one T cell receptor (beta chain) sequence together with its context. This clonotype was found many times. Its cognate antigen has yet to be identified. Base qualities are missing; no much larger clone stands one base away. These data belong to a study of T cells in Graves' hyperthyroidism and ophthalmopathy (dated by TCRdb to between 2017 and 2020). Turning to the overall study: A discovery cohort of around 98 patients, 43 with Graves' ophthalmopathy and 55 to 65 with stable Graves' hyperthyroidism, was used to find distinguishing TCR V-J signatures. TCR Vbeta CDR3 sequencing of fewer than 150 peripheral blood samples (over 40 ophthalmopathy, about 80 hyperthyroidism and about 17 progressor patients) is reported in the paper. Whether ophthalmopathy could be predicted prospectively was tested in an independent validation cohort made up of under 20 hyperthyroidism patients plus 17 patients who later progressed to ophthalmopathy. Thyroid tissue and blood T-cell repertoires from about 6 Graves' hyperthyroidism patients were also compared in the study. Following sampling, methimazole starting at 30 mg daily was given to hyperthyroidism patients, and high-dose intravenous methylprednisolone was given to ophthalmopathy patients. The roughly 91 discovery patients were randomly divided into training and test sets at a 7:3 ratio.

Any patient with an uncontrolled infection, another autoimmune disease, pregnancy or lactation was excluded. Diagnoses were established on the basis of clinical symptoms, serum thyroxine and TRAb, thyroid ultrasound, and orbital computed tomography. Total RNA was extracted with Trizol reagent, and quality was checked on an Agilent 2100 Bioanalyzer. The germline ends are 10 bases apart after V is trimmed by 0 bases and J by 7 bases. The germline V gene encodes CDR1 DFQATT and CDR2 SNEGSKA (reference sequence). From the cysteine through the phenylalanine, the CDR3 covers 14 amino acids. The CDR3 DNA has 42 bases and is translated from base 1. General findings and caveats noted by the study authors: In validation, the model predicted progression to ophthalmopathy with approximately 71% sensitivity and less than 80% specificity, a median of 6.5 months before onset. A 13 V-J signature model separated ophthalmopathy from stable hyperthyroidism, with approximately 87% sensitivity and roughly 84% specificity in cross-validation and 80%/75% in testing. Blood samples also contained most of the expanded thyroid clonotypes (frequency above 0.001), which suggests that blood repertoires may reflect thyroid immune responses. No statistical method was used to fix the sample size in advance, and group allocation was not hidden from the investigators.

The TCR beta CDR3 regions were amplified from the RNA transcripts. The first round of RT-PCR for the TCR CDR3 was performed with the HTBI primer set and the Qiagen OneStep RT-PCR kit. The libraries were constructed in a second round of multiplex PCR and then size-selected and purified. Paired-end sequencing of the libraries was performed with 100 bp reads on an Illumina HiSeq2000. The original methods were these. SOAPnuke was used to process the raw data, with reads discarded if the reads contained adapters or uncalled bases, had a mean Phred below 15, or lacked an exact constant-primer or identifier match. COPE v1.2.5 was used to merge the high-quality paired reads, and each unique nucleotide sequence was defined as a clonotype. MiTCR v1.1 was used to align clonotypes to the IMGT TRBV, TRBD and TRBJ reference segments. The analysis included only V-J combinations with a frequency above 0.0001, which together covered more than 99% of the repertoires. A TCS score was defined as the ratio of F50 (clonal expansion) to E x V (chaos), with BLOSUM62-based TCRdist applied between CDR3 peptides within each V-J. Welch's t-statistics and random forest reduced several hundred V-J features to about 13, which were used in a naive Bayes classifier (R e1071). Thyroid-blood repertoire similarity was quantified with the Morisita-Horn index. The public reads were reprocessed in TCRdb via fastp at Q25 and MiXCR, keeping in-frame beta chains. All rows with the same CDR3 protein become a single entry with the most common DNA and genes. TCRdb's processing, not the authors' own work, is the source of the V and J calls. The sample table holds 450,000 to 700,000 distinct CDR3 sequences, of which around 46% were seen once. Clones ranked in the top ten supply around 19% of the sample.

The V and J genes are TRBV20-1 and TRBJ1-6; the D region possibly corresponds to TRBD1 (6 bases align). This receptor was taken from an adult woman with Graves' disease, either hyperthyroidism or ophthalmopathy (not recorded which). Sequencing was performed on peripheral blood or thyroid tissue (not recorded which). The bases are TGCAGTGCTAGAGAAGGGGGTGTGAATTCACCCCTCCACTTT. Its product reads: CSAREGGVNSPLHF.